These T cell receptor beta chains were read from a single sample in a study of human T cells and chemical hapten exposure. Using its own MiXCR run on the RACE reads, TCRdb lists one record per CDR3 protein. Of around 110,000 distinct CDR3 sequences listed, 11% are singletons. Sequencing used whole blood, obtained in connection with sensitization to the hapten diphenylcyclopropenone (DPC). The receptors originated from a woman aged 45-60 years with alopecia areata. Some clones in this sample may be carry-over from other donors' samples. Each CDR3 is given without its conserved first and last residue.

TRBV29-1	TRBJ1-1	SVRLDTEAF
TRBV29-1	TRBJ1-4	SVGNGAGDEKLF
TRBV28	TRBJ2-7	ASSSRTLGEQY
TRBV12-3/TRBV12-4	TRBJ2-1	ASSLETSGNEQF
TRBV7-6	TRBJ1-6	ASSPRTGGSYNSPLH
TRBV12-3/TRBV12-4	TRBJ1-1	ASSQDQRAEAF
TRBV12-3/TRBV12-4	TRBJ1-5	ASSLMDFGNQPQH
TRBV10-3	TRBJ2-7	AISEDTSYEQY
TRBV27	TRBJ2-7	ASSLWGAGYEQY
TRBV6-2/TRBV6-3	TRBJ2-1	ASSSLGRGPYNEQF
TRBV9	TRBJ1-5	ASNSQGGNQPQH
TRBV7-9	TRBJ2-5	ASIPSGGRETQY
TRBV5-1	TRBJ2-3	ASSLAGGASTDTQY
TRBV7-8	TRBJ2-6	ASSFWKGRAGANVLT
TRBV4-2	TRBJ2-1	ASSQAPGQGRGSTYNEQF
TRBV5-1	TRBJ2-1	ASSLSGLAYNEQF
TRBV20-1	TRBJ1-5	SALGQNSNSNQPQH
TRBV5-4	TRBJ2-7	ASSSAGLAGVESYEQY
TRBV3-1	TRBJ2-3	ASSQGLRTDTQY
TRBV12-3/TRBV12-4	TRBJ1-6	ASSLAMGQGFYNSPLH
TRBV5-1	TRBJ2-1	ASSLGGSGTYNEQF
TRBV5-1	TRBJ2-6	ASSFLSWTGVGANVLT
TRBV5-6	TRBJ1-1	ASSLAGQTNTEAF
TRBV7-2	TRBJ1-2	ASSSDGVGSYGYT
TRBV18	TRBJ1-3	ASSPALQLSSGNTIY
TRBV12-3/TRBV12-4	TRBJ1-2	ASSFSRDIVDYGYT
TRBV5-1	TRBJ1-2	ASSLGQGRDGYT
TRBV10-2	TRBJ1-5	ASRGTGGYQPQH
TRBV6-5	TRBJ1-2	ASRQPGTGGYT
TRBV4-3	TRBJ2-7	ASSQSLSRGLAVVFGAYEQY
TRBV27	TRBJ2-3	ASSFLGDTQY
TRBV5-1	TRBJ2-6	ASSLGSPVSSGANVLT
TRBV28	TRBJ1-5	ASKGAGGNQPQH
TRBV12-3/TRBV12-4	TRBJ2-6	ASSPAGRAGANVLT
TRBV29-1	TRBJ2-7	SVAGAAGDEQY
TRBV5-1	TRBJ1-1	ASSSMAGLEAF
TRBV9	TRBJ1-6	ADPFWSPLH
TRBV29-1	TRBJ2-5	SVGQGLRGETQY
TRBV12-3/TRBV12-4	TRBJ2-2	ASSLKGSGELF
TRBV7-2	TRBJ1-4	ASSLEGLSQKLF
TRBV3-1	TRBJ2-2	ASSPLGGQGSTGELF
TRBV5-1	TRBJ2-3	ASSPGLAGATDTQY